This passage covers 23 T cell receptor beta chains from one sample sequenced in a study of cytomegalovirus exposure and HLA in healthy donors. The PCR was carried out with 60 Vbeta primers and 13 Jbeta primers. The protocol was immunoSEQ multiplex PCR, while the TCRdb copy is restricted to in-frame clones and leaves out a portion. The data contain fewer than 200,000 clones, roughly 76% of them singletons. The sequenced material came from PBMCs. These receptors came from a man aged 55 to 70 in good health and CMV-seronegative.

The J gene is TRBJ1-1, the V gene TRBV13; D unresolved. Germline CDR1 PRHDT, CDR2 FYEKMQ (reference sequence). The CDR3 sequence is 13 residues long. Trimming left V 5 bases short and J 1 base short, with 8 bases between. The CDR3 DNA sequence: TGTGCCAGCAGCCTCAACGGGAACACTGAAGCTTTCTTT. It yields the protein CASSLNGNTEAFF.

The gene calls are TRBV10-3 and TRBJ1-6, with 9 bases lining up with TRBD1. V lost 7 bases and J lost 7; bases outside the gene matches: 5. In germline, CDR1 is ENHRY, CDR2 SYGVKD. The CDR3 has 14 amino acids. This CDR3 reads CAINPGQGNSPLHF. The CDR3 DNA reads as TGTGCCATCAATCCGGGACAGGGCAATTCACCCCTCCACTTT.

The rearrangement links TRBV28 to TRBJ2-7, with D maybe TRBD1 (6 bases). Trimming took off 5 bases at V and 0 bases at J, with 17 bases between the two ends. This CDR3 contains 16 residues. Germline CDR1 reads MDHEN; CDR2 reads SYDVKM. CDR3 region: CASSATGSLTSYEQYF. The CDR3 coding sequence is TGTGCCAGCAGTGCCACAGGGAGCCTTACCTCCTACGAGCAGTACTTC.

The rearrangement joins TRBV7-9 to TRBJ2-2; D gene ambiguous. This CDR3 comprises 16 residues. V lost 4 bases, J lost 5 bases, and 17 bases lay in between. Germline V gene lookup returns CDR1 SEHNR and CDR2 FQNEAQ (reference sequence). The CDR3 sequence: CASSSGSLGLTGELFF. In nucleotides, the CDR3 is TGTGCCAGCAGCTCTGGTTCCCTAGGTTTGACCGGGGAGCTGTTTTTT. The whole variable domain, filled in from reference TRBV7-9 and TRBJ2-2, reads DTGVSQNPRHKITKRGQNVTFRCDPISEHNRLYWYRQTLGQGPEFLTYFQNEAQLEKSRLLSDRFSAERPKGSFSTLEIQRTEQGDSAMYLCASSSGSLGLTGELFFGEGSRLTVL.

This clone was counted between two and nine times. The rearrangement links TRBV19 to TRBJ2-7, with 7 nucleotides matching TRBD1. Trimming at V came to 4 bases and at J to 2 bases, leaving 14 bases not matched to a gene. Per the germline V gene, CDR1 is LNHDA and CDR2 is SQIVND (reference sequence). The CDR3 consists of 17 residues. The CDR3 sequence: CASSNQVKGATPYEQYF. The CDR3 DNA reads TGTGCCAGTAGTAATCAAGTTAAGGGGGCGACCCCCTACGAGCAGTACTTC. The full variable domain, with the rest looked up from reference TRBV19 and TRBJ2-7, is DGGITQSPKYLFRKEGQNVTLSCEQNLNHDAMYWYRQDPGQGLRLIYYSQIVNDFQKGDIAEGYSVSREKKESFPLTVTSAQKNPTAFYLCASSNQVKGATPYEQYFGPGTRLTVT.

The chain joins TRBV2 to TRBJ2-5, with TRBD2 matching over 8 bases. The CDR3 runs to 14 residues. Germline CDR1 and CDR2: SNHLY and FYNNEI. After removal of 3 bases from V and 5 bases from J, the junction contained 5 bases not matched to a gene. The DNA for the CDR3 is TGTGCCAGCAGTGATGCGGGGGGCAGGGAGACCCAGTACTTC. Its translation is CASSDAGGRETQYF.

J is TRBJ1-3 and V is TRBV9, with D possibly TRBD1 on 5 matching bases. The V and J ends lost 2 bases and 0 bases respectively, with 12 bases between them. The CDR3 contains 16 residues. Germline CDR1 is SGDLS and CDR2 is YYNGEE. DNA of the CDR3: TGTGCCAGCAGCGTCTCCTACAGGAGCTCTGGAAACACCATATATTTT. Protein: CASSVSYRSSGNTIYF.

J is TRBJ2-2 and V is TRBV9; 7 bases map to TRBD1. The germline V gene has CDR1 SGDLS and CDR2 YYNGEE. The J segment lost 4 bases and the V segment lost 3 bases, leaving 6 bases of the junction unmatched. The CDR3 spans 15 residues. The CDR3 coding sequence is TGTGCCAGCAGCGCCCGGGACAGAGGCACCGGGGAGCTGTTTTTT. This encodes CASSARDRGTGELFF.

The J gene is TRBJ2-5, the V gene TRBV2; 11 positions agree with TRBD2. TRBJ2-7 matches the DNA end more closely, so the J call is doubtful. CDR3 length: 16 residues. From germline, CDR1 is SNHLY and CDR2 FYNNEI. The DNA of the CDR3 is TGTGCCAGCAGTCTCCGAGGGCTAGCGGGAGGCGACGAGCAGTACTTC. It is translated as CASSLRGLAGGDEQYF.

Here the CDR3 DNA reads TGTGCCAGCAGGATTGACAGGGATAGCTCCTACGAGCAGTACTTC. Amino acid sequence: CASRIDRDSSYEQYF. The gene calls are TRBV2 and TRBJ2-7; 7 bases map to TRBD1. With 6 bases clipped from V and 0 bases from J, the junction kept 8 bases outside the gene matches. This CDR3 has 15 residues. Germline V CDR1 and CDR2: SNHLY, FYNNEI.

The rearrangement links TRBV2 to TRBJ2-4; 10 bases line up with TRBD2. Germline lookup yields CDR1 SNHLY and CDR2 FYNNEI. The CDR3 contains 14 residues. With 10 bases clipped from V and 4 bases from J, the junction kept 7 bases outside the gene matches. The CDR3 coding sequence is TGTGCCACCCTCGGGACTAGCGCTAAAAACATTCAGTACTTC. Translation gives CATLGTSAKNIQYF.

A single count supports this clone. The DNA for the CDR3 is TGTGCCAGCACCTCTGGACAGGGCGGAAACGAGCAGTACTTC. This codes for CASTSGQGGNEQYF. This chain joins TRBV5-4 and TRBJ2-7; 8 bases align to TRBD1. This CDR3 has 14 amino acids. J gave up 5 bases and V 6 bases, and 10 bases lay outside the gene matches. Germline loops: CDR1 SGHNT, CDR2 YYREEE (reference sequence).

The rearrangement uses TRBV15 and TRBJ2-3; D gene ambiguous. This CDR3 has 14 residues. V was trimmed by 0 bases and J by 2 bases, leaving 6 bases between them. Per germline, CDR1 LNHNV and CDR2 YYDKDF (reference sequence). Written as DNA, the CDR3 is TGTGCCACCAGCAGAGACTATTTCACAGATACGCAGTATTTT. Amino acid sequence: CATSRDYFTDTQYF.

This clone showed up just once. V gene TRBV2 combines with J gene TRBJ1-6; tentative D call: TRBD1 (5 bases). The CDR3 extends over 13 amino acids. CDR1 is SNHLY, CDR2 FYNNEI, per germline. The ends were cut back, 8 bases at V and 10 bases at J, with 15 bases in the middle. The CDR3 here is CASLPGLGSPLHF. The CDR3 DNA follows: TGTGCCAGCCTCCCAGGGCTAGGATCACCCCTCCACTTT. The full variable domain, rest sourced from reference TRBV2 and TRBJ1-6, is EPEVTQTPSHQVTQMGQEVILRCVPISNHLYFYWYRQILGQKVEFLVSFYNNEISEKSEIFDDQFSVERPDGSNFTLKIRSTKLEDSAMYFCASLPGLGSPLHFGNGTRLTVT.

The genes are TRBV27 and TRBJ1-5; the D gene is possibly TRBD1 (6 bases). Germline CDR1 reads MNHEY; CDR2 reads SMNVEV (reference sequence). Trimming shortened V by 4 bases and J by 7 bases, and 11 bases separated the two germline ends. The CDR3 has 13 residues. The CDR3 spells CASSWGRGQPQHF. In DNA form, the CDR3 reads TGTGCCAGCAGTTGGGGCAGGGGACAGCCCCAGCATTTT.

A remark on this clone: The junction departs from the called germline gene at one end, perhaps through a read error. This sequence joins TRBV7-9 and TRBJ1-2; TRBD1 matches at 7 bases. This CDR3 has 14 residues. The V gene's germline CDR1 is SEHNR and CDR2 FQNEAQ (reference sequence). DNA for the CDR3: TGTTCCAGCAGCCTAACAGGGGAGCCTTATGGCTACACCTTC. Translation: CSSSLTGEPYGYTF.

This clone was counted between two and nine times. The gene calls are TRBV6-5 and TRBJ2-7; TRBD2 aligns across 7 bases. With 5 bases clipped from V and 0 bases from J, the junction kept 7 bases outside the gene matches. This CDR3 region has 15 residues. Germline CDR1 MNHEY, CDR2 SVGAGI. The CDR3 is CASSHERGLSYEQYF. The CDR3 nucleotides read TGTGCCAGCAGTCACGAGCGGGGCCTCTCCTACGAGCAGTACTTC.

This clone was seen only a few times. The gene calls are TRBV27 and TRBJ2-4; the match to TRBD2 covers 11 bases. The germline V gene encodes CDR1 MNHEY and CDR2 SMNVEV (reference sequence). The CDR3 has 16 amino acids. V was pared by 0 bases and J by 12 bases, with 10 bases of the junction left unmatched. The CDR3 reads CASSLSGVASGRTQYF. CDR3 nucleotides: TGTGCCAGCAGTTTATCGGGGGTCGCTAGCGGGAGGACTCAGTACTTC.

This clone was observed a few times. In DNA, the CDR3 is TGTGCCAGCAGCCCGAACAATCTCTACAATGAGCAGTTCTTC. The encoded protein is CASSPNNLYNEQFF. V gene TRBV7-7 combines with J gene TRBJ2-1; no definite D call. Trimming shortened V by 5 bases and J by 3 bases, and 11 bases separated the two germline ends. The V gene's germline CDR1 is SSHAT and CDR2 FNYEAQ (reference sequence). This CDR3 contains 14 residues.

The chain has TRBV28 and TRBJ1-1; D perhaps matches TRBD1 (5 bases). Germline CDR1 is MDHEN and CDR2 is SYDVKM. Trimming stripped 1 base from V and 10 bases from J, with 16 bases between. The CDR3 has 14 amino acids. The chain's CDR3 is CASSLFQGILSAFF. In DNA, the CDR3 is TGTGCCAGCAGTTTATTCCAGGGAATCTTGTCAGCTTTCTTT.

For this clone: Other DNA sequences in this sample translate to the same CDR3. The V and J genes are TRBV9 and TRBJ2-1; 11 positions match TRBD2. Unmatched junction bases numbered 2, after V lost 0 bases and J lost 6 bases. The length of the CDR3 is 15 residues. Germline CDR1 SGDLS, CDR2 YYNGEE. CDR3 coding DNA: TGTGCCAGCAGCGTAGGACTAGCGGGGTCCAATGAGCAGTTCTTC. Its translation is CASSVGLAGSNEQFF.

V is TRBV7-9 and J is TRBJ1-2; D possibly corresponds to TRBD1 (5 bases). Trimming took 4 bases from V and 5 from J, leaving 11 bases between them. The CDR3 is 13 amino acids. From germline, CDR1 is SEHNR and CDR2 FQNEAQ (reference sequence). The CDR3 bases are TGTGCCAGCAGCTATACAGGTGGATATGGCTACACCTTC. Protein sequence: CASSYTGGYGYTF.

The chain's CDR3 is CASSVGTSGYPYEQYF. The CDR3 region has the DNA TGTGCCAGCAGCGTGGGGACTAGCGGGTACCCCTACGAGCAGTACTTC. The chain recombines TRBV9 with TRBJ2-7; 12 positions match TRBD2. This CDR3 contains 16 residues. Germline V gives CDR1 SGDLS, CDR2 YYNGEE. V gave up 2 bases and J gave up 2 bases; unmatched junction bases: 5.